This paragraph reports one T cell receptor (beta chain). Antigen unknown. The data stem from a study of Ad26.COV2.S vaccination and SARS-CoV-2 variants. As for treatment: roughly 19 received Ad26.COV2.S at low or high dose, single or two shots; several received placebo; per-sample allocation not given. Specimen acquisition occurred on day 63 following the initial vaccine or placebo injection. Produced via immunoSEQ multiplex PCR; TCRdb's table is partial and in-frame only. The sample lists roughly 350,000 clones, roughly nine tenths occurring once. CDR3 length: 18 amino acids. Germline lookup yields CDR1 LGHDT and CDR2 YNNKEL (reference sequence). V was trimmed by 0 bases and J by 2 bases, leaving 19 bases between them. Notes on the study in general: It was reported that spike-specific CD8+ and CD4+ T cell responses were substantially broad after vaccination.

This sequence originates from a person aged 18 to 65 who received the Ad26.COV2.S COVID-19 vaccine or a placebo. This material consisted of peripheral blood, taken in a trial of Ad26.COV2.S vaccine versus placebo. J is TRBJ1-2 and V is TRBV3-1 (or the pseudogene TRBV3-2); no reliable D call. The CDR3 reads CASSQEGVITDQNYGYTF. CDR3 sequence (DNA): TGTGCCAGCAGCCAAGAAGGCGTTATAACAGACCAAAACTATGGCTACACCTTC.